A selection of T cell receptor beta chains follows, all from one sample in a study of T cell responses to AZD1222 COVID-19 vaccine. Sequencing used immunoSEQ multiplex PCR; TCRdb keeps in-frame clones, though not all of them. The profile shows 180,000 or so clones, 92% of them singletons. This material consisted of peripheral blood, taken 28 days after the second AZD1222 dose. The receptors derive from an adult who received the AZD1222 COVID-19 vaccine. CDR3s include the opening cysteine and the closing phenylalanine or tryptophan. The D gene is left open where the match is weak. The size of a clone is reported for some rows only, either as once, few or many, or as a class for expanded clones.

clone_size: -; j_call: TRBJ1-5; v_call: TRBV19; d_call: TRBD1; cdr3_nt: TGTGCCAGTAGTATTAAATGGACAGGGAACAATCAGCCCCAGCATTTT; cdr3_aa: CASSIKWTGNNQPQHF
clone_size: -; j_call: TRBJ2-7; v_call: TRBV28; d_call: -; cdr3_nt: TGTGCCAGCAGTGCCTCAGGGGGGCGGCACTACTCCTACGAGCAGTACTTC; cdr3_aa: CASSASGGRHYSYEQYF
clone_size: -; j_call: TRBJ2-7; v_call: TRBV29-1; d_call: -; cdr3_nt: TGCAGCGCCGGGACCCCCTCCTACGAGCAGTACTTC; cdr3_aa: CSAGTPSYEQYF
clone_size: -; j_call: TRBJ1-2; v_call: TRBV30; d_call: -; cdr3_nt: TGTGCCTGGGGCCCCCGGGCACCTGTCTTTTATGGCTACACCTTC; cdr3_aa: CAWGPRAPVFYGYTF
clone_size: -; j_call: TRBJ2-1; v_call: TRBV5-4; d_call: -; cdr3_nt: TGTGCCAGCAGACCCCGGGCCACAGGGAGCTACAATGAGCAGTTCTTC; cdr3_aa: CASRPRATGSYNEQFF
clone_size: -; j_call: TRBJ1-2; v_call: TRBV28; d_call: -; cdr3_nt: TGTGCCAGCAGTTTCTCGATTACCAACTATGGCTACACCTTC; cdr3_aa: CASSFSITNYGYTF
clone_size: -; j_call: TRBJ2-7; v_call: TRBV30; d_call: TRBD1; cdr3_nt: TGTGCCTGGAGTTCTGGGACAGGGATACACGAGCAGTACTTC; cdr3_aa: CAWSSGTGIHEQYF
clone_size: once; j_call: TRBJ2-7; v_call: TRBV2; d_call: -; cdr3_nt: TGTGCCAGCAGTGGGGGCTACGAGCAGTACTTC; cdr3_aa: CASSGGYEQYF
clone_size: -; j_call: TRBJ2-5; v_call: TRBV3-1/TRBV3-2; d_call: -; cdr3_nt: TGTGCCAGCAGCCAAGGATTGCAAGAGACCCAGTACTTC; cdr3_aa: CASSQGLQETQYF
clone_size: once; j_call: TRBJ2-1; v_call: TRBV11-2; d_call: TRBD1; cdr3_nt: TGTGCCAGCAGCTGGGGGACAGGGCCCAATGAGCAGTTCTTC; cdr3_aa: CASSWGTGPNEQFF
clone_size: -; j_call: TRBJ1-1; v_call: TRBV29-1; d_call: -; cdr3_nt: TGCAGCGCTGGCTGGGAGGGGACTGAAGCTTTCTTT; cdr3_aa: CSAGWEGTEAFF
clone_size: -; j_call: TRBJ1-4; v_call: TRBV28; d_call: TRBD1; cdr3_nt: TGTGCCAGCAGTCAGGGACAGTATAATGAAAAACTGTTTTTT; cdr3_aa: CASSQGQYNEKLFF
clone_size: once; j_call: TRBJ1-4; v_call: TRBV3-1/TRBV3-2; d_call: -; cdr3_nt: TGTGCCAGCGGCTCACCCATGGGAGATGAAAAACTGTTTTTT; cdr3_aa: CASGSPMGDEKLFF
clone_size: -; j_call: TRBJ2-5; v_call: TRBV6-4; d_call: TRBD2; cdr3_nt: TGTGCCAGCAGCGAGACTAGCGGGGAGCGGATTGGGACCCAGTACTTC; cdr3_aa: CASSETSGERIGTQYF
clone_size: -; j_call: TRBJ1-1; v_call: TRBV7-2; d_call: TRBD1; cdr3_nt: TGTGCCAGCAGCCGTGGGACAGTTAACACTGAAGCTTTCTTT; cdr3_aa: CASSRGTVNTEAFF
clone_size: -; j_call: TRBJ1-3; v_call: TRBV12-3/TRBV12-4; d_call: -; cdr3_nt: TGTGCCAGCTCCCCTGGTAACACCATATATTTT; cdr3_aa: CASSPGNTIYF
clone_size: -; j_call: TRBJ1-6; v_call: TRBV19; d_call: -; cdr3_nt: TGTGCCAGTAGTATAGGTTCAGGGGCCTATAATTCACCCCTCCACTTT; cdr3_aa: CASSIGSGAYNSPLHF
clone_size: -; j_call: TRBJ2-5; v_call: TRBV9; d_call: -; cdr3_nt: TGTGCCAGCAGCGTAGGCCAGCTTGAAGAGACCCAGTACTTC; cdr3_aa: CASSVGQLEETQYF
clone_size: once; j_call: TRBJ2-2; v_call: TRBV7-8; d_call: -; cdr3_nt: TGTGCCAGCAGCTTAGGGACCCAAGGCGGGGAGCTGTTTTTT; cdr3_aa: CASSLGTQGGELFF
clone_size: -; j_call: TRBJ1-3; v_call: TRBV19; d_call: -; cdr3_nt: TGTGCCAGTAGTACGGGTAACCTCATCGGGTCCTCTGGAAACACCATATATTTT; cdr3_aa: CASSTGNLIGSSGNTIYF
clone_size: -; j_call: TRBJ2-7; v_call: TRBV4-2; d_call: TRBD2; cdr3_nt: TGTGCCAGCAGTGGACTAGCGGGGAATAAGCCCCGGAGCGAGCAGTACTTC; cdr3_aa: CASSGLAGNKPRSEQYF